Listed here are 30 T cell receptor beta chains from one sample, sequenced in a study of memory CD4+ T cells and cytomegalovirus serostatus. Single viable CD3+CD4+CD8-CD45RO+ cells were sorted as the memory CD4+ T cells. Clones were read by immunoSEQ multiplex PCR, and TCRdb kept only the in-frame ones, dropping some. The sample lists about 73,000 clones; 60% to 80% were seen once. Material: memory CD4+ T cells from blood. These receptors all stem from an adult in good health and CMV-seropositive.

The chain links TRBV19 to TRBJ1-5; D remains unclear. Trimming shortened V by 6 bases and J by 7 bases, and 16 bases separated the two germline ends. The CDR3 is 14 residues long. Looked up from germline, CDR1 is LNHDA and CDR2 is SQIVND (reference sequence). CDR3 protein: CASRSAQQGQPQHF. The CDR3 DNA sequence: TGTGCCAGTAGGTCGGCCCAGCAAGGGCAGCCCCAGCATTTT.

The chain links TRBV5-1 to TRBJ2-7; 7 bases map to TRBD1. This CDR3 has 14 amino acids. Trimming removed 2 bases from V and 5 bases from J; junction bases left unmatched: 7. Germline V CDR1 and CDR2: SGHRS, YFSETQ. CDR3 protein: CASSFGDRVHEQYF. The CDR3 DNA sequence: TGCGCCAGCAGCTTCGGCGACAGGGTCCACGAGCAGTACTTC. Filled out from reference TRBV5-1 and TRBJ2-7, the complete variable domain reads KAGVTQTPRYLIKTRGQQVTLSCSPISGHRSVSWYQQTPGQGLQFLFEYFSETQRNKGNFPGRFSGRQFSNSRSEMNVSTLELGDSALYLCASSFGDRVHEQYFGPGTRLTVT.

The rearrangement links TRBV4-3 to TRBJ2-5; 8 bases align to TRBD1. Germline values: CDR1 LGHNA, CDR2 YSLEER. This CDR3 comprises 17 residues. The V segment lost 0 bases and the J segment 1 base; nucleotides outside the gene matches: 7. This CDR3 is CASSQDIRQGFQETQYF. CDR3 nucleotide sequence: TGCGCCAGCAGCCAAGATATCCGACAGGGGTTCCAAGAGACCCAGTACTTC.

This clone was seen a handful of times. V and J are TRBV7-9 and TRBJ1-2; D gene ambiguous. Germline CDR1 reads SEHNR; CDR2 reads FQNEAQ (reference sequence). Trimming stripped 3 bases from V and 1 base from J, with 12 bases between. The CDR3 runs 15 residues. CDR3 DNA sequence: TGTGCCAGCAGCTTGGGCGGGATCTTTAACTATGGCTACACCTTC. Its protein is CASSLGGIFNYGYTF.

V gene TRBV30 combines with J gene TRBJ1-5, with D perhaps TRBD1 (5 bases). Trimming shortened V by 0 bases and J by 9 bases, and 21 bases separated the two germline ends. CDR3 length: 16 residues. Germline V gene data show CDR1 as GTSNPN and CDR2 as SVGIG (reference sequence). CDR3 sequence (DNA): TGTGCCTGGAGTGTACGAGGTGGGACCGGGGGGTGGCCCCAGCATTTT. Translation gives CAWSVRGGTGGWPQHF.

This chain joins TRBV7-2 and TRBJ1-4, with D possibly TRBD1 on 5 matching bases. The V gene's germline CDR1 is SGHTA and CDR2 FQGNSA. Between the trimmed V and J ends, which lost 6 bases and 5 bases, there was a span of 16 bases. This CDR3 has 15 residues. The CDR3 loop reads CASSGLRGPNEKLFF. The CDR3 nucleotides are TGTGCCAGCAGTGGGTTAAGGGGCCCCAATGAAAAACTGTTTTTT.

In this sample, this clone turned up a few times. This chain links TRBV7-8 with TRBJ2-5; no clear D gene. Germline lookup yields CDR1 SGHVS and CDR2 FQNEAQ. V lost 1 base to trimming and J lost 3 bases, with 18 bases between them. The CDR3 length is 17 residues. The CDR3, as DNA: TGTGCCAGCAGCTTAGGGGTTTCTTCGGGCGGAGAAGAGACCCAGTACTTC. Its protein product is CASSLGVSSGGEETQYF.

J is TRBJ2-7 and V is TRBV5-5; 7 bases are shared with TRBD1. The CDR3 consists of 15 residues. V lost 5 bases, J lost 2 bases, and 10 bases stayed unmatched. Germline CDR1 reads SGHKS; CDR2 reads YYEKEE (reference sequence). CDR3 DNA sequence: TGTGCCAGCAGGGAGGCTCCGGGACAGCCCTACGAGCAGTACTTC. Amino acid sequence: CASREAPGQPYEQYF.

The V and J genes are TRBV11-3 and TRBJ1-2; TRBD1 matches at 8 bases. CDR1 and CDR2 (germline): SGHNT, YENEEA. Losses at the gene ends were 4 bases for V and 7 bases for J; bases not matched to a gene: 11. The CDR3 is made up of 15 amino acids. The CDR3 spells CASSSVTGGTGGYTF. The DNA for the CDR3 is TGTGCCAGCAGCTCCGTTACAGGGGGGACGGGTGGCTACACCTTC.

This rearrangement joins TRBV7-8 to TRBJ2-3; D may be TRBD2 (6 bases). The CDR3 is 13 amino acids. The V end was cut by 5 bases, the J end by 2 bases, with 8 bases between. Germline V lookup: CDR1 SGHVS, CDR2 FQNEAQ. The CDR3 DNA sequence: TGTGCCAGCAGCCGGGGGACCACAGATACGCAGTATTTT. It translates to CASSRGTTDTQYF.

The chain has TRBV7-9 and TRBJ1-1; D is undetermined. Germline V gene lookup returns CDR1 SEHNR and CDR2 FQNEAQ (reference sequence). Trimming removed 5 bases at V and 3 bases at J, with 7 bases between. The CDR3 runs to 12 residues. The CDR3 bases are TGTGCCAGCAGCATTCAGGACACTGAAGCTTTCTTT. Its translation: CASSIQDTEAFF.

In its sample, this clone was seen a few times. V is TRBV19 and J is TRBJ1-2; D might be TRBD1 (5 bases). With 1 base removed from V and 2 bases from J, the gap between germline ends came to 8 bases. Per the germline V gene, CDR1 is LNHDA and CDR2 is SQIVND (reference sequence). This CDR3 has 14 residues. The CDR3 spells CASSIGGTNYGYTF. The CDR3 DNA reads TGTGCCAGTAGTATAGGCGGGACCAACTATGGCTACACCTTC.

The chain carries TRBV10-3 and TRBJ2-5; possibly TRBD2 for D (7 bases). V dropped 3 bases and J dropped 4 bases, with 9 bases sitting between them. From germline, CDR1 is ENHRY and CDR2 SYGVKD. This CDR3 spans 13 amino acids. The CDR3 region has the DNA TGTGCCATCAGTGATGGGGGGGCAGAGACCCAGTACTTC. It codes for CAISDGGAETQYF.

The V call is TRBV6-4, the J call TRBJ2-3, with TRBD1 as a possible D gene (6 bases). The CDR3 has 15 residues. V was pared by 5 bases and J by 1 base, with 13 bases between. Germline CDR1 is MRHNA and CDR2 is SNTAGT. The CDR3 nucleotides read TGTGCCAGCAGTAGGGGGTGGGGACGCACAGATACGCAGTATTTT. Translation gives CASSRGWGRTDTQYF.

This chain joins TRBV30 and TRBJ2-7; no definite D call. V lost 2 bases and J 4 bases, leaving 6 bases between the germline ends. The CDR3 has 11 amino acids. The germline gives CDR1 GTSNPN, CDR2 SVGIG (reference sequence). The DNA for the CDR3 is TGTGCCTGGAGTCGCTATTACGAGCAGTACTTC. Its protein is CAWSRYYEQYF. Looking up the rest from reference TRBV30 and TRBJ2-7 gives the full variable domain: SQTIHQWPATLVQPVGSPLSLECTVEGTSNPNLYWYRQAAGRGLQLLFYSVGIGQISSEVPQNLSASRPQDRQFILSSKKLLLSDSGFYLCAWSRYYEQYFGPGTRLTVT.

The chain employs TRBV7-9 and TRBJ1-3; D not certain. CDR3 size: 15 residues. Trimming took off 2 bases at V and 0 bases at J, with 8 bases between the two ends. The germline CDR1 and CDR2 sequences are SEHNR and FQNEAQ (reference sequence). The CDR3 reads CASSLFASSGNTIYF. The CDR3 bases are TGTGCCAGCAGCTTATTCGCCAGCTCTGGAAACACCATATATTTT. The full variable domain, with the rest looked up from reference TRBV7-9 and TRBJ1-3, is DTGVSQNPRHKITKRGQNVTFRCDPISEHNRLYWYRQTLGQGPEFLTYFQNEAQLEKSRLLSDRFSAERPKGSFSTLEIQRTEQGDSAMYLCASSLFASSGNTIYFGEGSWLTVV.

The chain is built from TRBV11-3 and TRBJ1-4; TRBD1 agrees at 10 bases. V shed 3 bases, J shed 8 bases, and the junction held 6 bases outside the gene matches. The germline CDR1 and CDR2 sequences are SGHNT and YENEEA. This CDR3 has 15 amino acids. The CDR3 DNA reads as TGTGCCAGCAGCTTCCTGACAGGGGGCGGGGAAAAACTGTTTTTT. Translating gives CASSFLTGGGEKLFF.

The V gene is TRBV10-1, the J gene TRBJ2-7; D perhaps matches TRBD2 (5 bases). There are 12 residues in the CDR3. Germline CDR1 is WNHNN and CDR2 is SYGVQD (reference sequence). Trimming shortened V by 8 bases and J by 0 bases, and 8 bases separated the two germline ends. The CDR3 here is CASGSSSYEQYF. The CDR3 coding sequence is TGCGCCAGCGGGAGTAGCTCCTACGAGCAGTACTTC.

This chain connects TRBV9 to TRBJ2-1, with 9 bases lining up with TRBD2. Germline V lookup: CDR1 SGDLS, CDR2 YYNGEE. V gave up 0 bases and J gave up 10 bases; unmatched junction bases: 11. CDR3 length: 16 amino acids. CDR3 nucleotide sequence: TGTGCCAGCAGCGTAGCAGCGGGGGGTAGGATTGGGGAGCAGTTCTTC. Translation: CASSVAAGGRIGEQFF. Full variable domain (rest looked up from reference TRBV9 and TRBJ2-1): DSGVTQTPKHLITATGQRVTLRCSPRSGDLSVYWYQQSLDQGLQFLIQYYNGEERAKGNILERFSAQQFPDLHSELNLSSLELGDSALYFCASSVAAGGRIGEQFFGPGTRLTVL.

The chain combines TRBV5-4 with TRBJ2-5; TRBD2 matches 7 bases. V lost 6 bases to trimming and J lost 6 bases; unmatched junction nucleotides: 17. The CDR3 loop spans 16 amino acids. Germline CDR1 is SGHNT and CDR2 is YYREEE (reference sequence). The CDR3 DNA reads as TGTGCCAGCACCATCCGGGACGCGGGAGACGGAAAGACCCAGTACTTC. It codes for CASTIRDAGDGKTQYF.

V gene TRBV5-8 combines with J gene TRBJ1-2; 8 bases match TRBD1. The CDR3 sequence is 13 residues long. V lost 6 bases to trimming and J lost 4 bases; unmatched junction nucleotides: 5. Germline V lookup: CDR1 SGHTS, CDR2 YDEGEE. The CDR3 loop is CASNTDRAYGYTF. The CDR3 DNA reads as TGTGCCAGCAACACGGACAGGGCCTATGGCTACACCTTC.

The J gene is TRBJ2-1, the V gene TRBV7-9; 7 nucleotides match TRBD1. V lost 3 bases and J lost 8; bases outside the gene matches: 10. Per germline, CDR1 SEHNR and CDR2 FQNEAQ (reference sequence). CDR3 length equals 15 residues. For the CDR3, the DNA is TGTGCCAGCAGCTTTACAGGGGCCGCTTCTGATGAGCAGTTCTTC. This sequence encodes CASSFTGAASDEQFF.

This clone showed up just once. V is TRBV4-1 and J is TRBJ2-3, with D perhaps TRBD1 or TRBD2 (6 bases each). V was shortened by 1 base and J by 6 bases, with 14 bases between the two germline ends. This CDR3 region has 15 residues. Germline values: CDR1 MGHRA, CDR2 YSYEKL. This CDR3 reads CASSQGSTGGDTQYF. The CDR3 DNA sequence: TGCGCCAGCAGCCAAGGTAGCACCGGGGGCGATACGCAGTATTTT.

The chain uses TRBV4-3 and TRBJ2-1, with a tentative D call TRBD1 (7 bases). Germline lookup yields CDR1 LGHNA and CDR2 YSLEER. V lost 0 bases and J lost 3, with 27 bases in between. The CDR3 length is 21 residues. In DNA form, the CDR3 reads TGCGCCAGCAGCCAAGATCGGACCGGGGGATTCCGATCAGGGGGCTACAATGAGCAGTTCTTC. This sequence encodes CASSQDRTGGFRSGGYNEQFF.

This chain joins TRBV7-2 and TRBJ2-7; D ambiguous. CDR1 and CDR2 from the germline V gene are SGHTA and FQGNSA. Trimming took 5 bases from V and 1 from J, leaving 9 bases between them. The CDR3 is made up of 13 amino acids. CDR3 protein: CASSPATSYEQYF. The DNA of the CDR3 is TGTGCCAGCAGCCCTGCGACTTCCTACGAGCAGTACTTC. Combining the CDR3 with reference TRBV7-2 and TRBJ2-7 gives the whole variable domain GAGVSQSPSNKVTEKGKDVELRCDPISGHTALYWYRQSLGQGLEFLIYFQGNSAPDKSGLPSDRFSAERTGGSVSTLTIQRTQQEDSAVYLCASSPATSYEQYFGPGTRLTVT.

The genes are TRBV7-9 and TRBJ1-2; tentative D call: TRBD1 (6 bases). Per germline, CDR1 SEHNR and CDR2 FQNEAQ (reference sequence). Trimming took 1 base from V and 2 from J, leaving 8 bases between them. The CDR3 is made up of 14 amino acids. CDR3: CASSLDGGNYGYTF. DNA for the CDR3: TGTGCCAGCAGCTTAGATGGGGGCAACTATGGCTACACCTTC.

This CDR3 reads CASSNRQSYNSPLHF. CDR3 DNA sequence: TGTGCCAGCAGCAATCGACAGTCCTATAATTCACCCCTCCACTTT. The chain links TRBV9 to TRBJ1-6; D perhaps matches TRBD1 (5 bases). The germline gives CDR1 SGDLS, CDR2 YYNGEE. The CDR3 is 15 residues long. V dropped 4 bases and J dropped 1 base, with 9 bases sitting between them. The entire variable domain, with the rest obtained from reference TRBV9 and TRBJ1-6, is as follows: DSGVTQTPKHLITATGQRVTLRCSPRSGDLSVYWYQQSLDQGLQFLIQYYNGEERAKGNILERFSAQQFPDLHSELNLSSLELGDSALYFCASSNRQSYNSPLHFGNGTRLTVT.

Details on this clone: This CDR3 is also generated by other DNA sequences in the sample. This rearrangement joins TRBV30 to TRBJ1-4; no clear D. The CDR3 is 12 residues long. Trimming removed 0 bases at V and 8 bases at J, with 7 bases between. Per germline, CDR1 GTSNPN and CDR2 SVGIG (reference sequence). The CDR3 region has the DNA TGTGCCTGGAGTGTACTTGGGGAAAAACTGTTTTTT. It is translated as CAWSVLGEKLFF. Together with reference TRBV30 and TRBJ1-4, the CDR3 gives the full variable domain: SQTIHQWPATLVQPVGSPLSLECTVEGTSNPNLYWYRQAAGRGLQLLFYSVGIGQISSEVPQNLSASRPQDRQFILSSKKLLLSDSGFYLCAWSVLGEKLFFGSGTQLSVL.

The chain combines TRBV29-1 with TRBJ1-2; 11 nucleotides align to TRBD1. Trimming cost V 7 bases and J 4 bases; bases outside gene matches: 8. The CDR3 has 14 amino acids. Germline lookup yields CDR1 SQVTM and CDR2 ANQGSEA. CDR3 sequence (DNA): TGCAGCGCTGTACGGGGACAGGGGGTCTATGGCTACACCTTC. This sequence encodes CSAVRGQGVYGYTF.

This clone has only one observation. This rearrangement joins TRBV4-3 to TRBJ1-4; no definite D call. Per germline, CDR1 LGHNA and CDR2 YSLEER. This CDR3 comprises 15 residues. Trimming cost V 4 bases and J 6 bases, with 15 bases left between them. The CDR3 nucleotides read TGCGCCAGCAGCCGGACCCTCGAGGAGGATGAAAAACTGTTTTTT. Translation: CASSRTLEEDEKLFF.